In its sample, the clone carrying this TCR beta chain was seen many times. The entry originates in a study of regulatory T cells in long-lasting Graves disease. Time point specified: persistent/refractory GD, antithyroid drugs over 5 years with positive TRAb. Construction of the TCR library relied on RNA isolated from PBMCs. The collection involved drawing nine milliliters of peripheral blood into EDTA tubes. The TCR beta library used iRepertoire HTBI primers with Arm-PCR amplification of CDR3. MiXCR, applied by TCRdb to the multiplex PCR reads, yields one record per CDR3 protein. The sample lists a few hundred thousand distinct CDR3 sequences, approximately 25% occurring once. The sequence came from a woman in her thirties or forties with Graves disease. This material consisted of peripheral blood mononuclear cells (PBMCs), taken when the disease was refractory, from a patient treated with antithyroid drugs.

The CDR3 region is CASSYSAGSGETQYF. The CDR3 bases are TGTGCCAGCAGTTACTCGGCAGGGAGCGGGGAGACCCAGTACTTC. The chain uses TRBV6-2 or TRBV6-3 and TRBJ2-5; possibly TRBD2 for D (6 bases). This CDR3 comprises 15 residues. CDR1 MNHEY and CDR2 SVGEGT come from the germline V gene. Trimming removed 0 bases at V and 5 bases at J, with 13 bases between.